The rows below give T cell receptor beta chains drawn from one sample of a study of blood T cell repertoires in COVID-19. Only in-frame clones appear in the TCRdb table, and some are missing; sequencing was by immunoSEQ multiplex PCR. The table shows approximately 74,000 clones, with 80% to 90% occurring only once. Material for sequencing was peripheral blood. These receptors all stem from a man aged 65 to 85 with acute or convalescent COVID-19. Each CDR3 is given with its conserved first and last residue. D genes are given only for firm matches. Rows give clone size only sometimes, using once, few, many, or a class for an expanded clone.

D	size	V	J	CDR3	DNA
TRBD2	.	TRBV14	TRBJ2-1	CASSRQPGTSGRIEQFF	TGTGCCAGCAGTCGCCAGCCCGGGACTAGCGGGAGGATTGAGCAGTTCTTC
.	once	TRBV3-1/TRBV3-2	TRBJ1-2	CASSQRRPGDGAGYGYTF	TGTGCCAGCAGCCAACGGAGACCTGGAGATGGGGCCGGCTATGGCTACACCTTC
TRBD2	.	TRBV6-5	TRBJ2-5	CASSRAGGTQYF	TGTGCCAGCAGCAGAGCGGGAGGGACCCAGTACTTC
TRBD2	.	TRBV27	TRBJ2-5	CASSPAGEQETQYF	TGTGCCAGCAGTCCAGCGGGGGAACAAGAGACCCAGTACTTC
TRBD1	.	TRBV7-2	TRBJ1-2	CASSSRDRDRHYGYTF	TGTGCCAGCAGCTCCCGGGACAGGGACCGTCACTATGGCTACACCTTC
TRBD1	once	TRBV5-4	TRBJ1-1	CASSSRGQDARTEAFF	TGTGCCAGCAGCTCAAGAGGACAGGACGCCCGCACTGAAGCTTTCTTT
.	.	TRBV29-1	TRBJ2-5	CSARQQETQYF	TGCAGCGCCCGACAGCAAGAGACCCAGTACTTC
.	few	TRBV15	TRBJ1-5	CATSRGRAGQPQHF	TGTGCCACCAGCAGAGGTAGAGCAGGTCAGCCCCAGCATTTT
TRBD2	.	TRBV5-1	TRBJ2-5	CASSQGRGTRDETQYF	TGCGCCAGCAGTCAAGGACGCGGGACTAGGGACGAGACCCAGTACTTC
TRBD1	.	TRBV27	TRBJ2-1	CASRRGRLGDNEQFF	TGTGCCAGCAGGAGGGGGCGTCTCGGGGACAATGAGCAGTTCTTC
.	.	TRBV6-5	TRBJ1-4	CASKTGGKLFF	TGTGCCAGCAAAACGGGGGGGAAACTGTTTTTT
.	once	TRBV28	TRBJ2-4	CASRREVSGGRSNIQYF	TGTGCCAGCCGCCGCGAAGTGAGCGGAGGAAGGTCGAACATTCAGTACTTC
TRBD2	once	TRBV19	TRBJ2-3	CASSPWAGGGRDTQYF	TGTGCCAGTAGTCCGTGGGCGGGGGGCGGCAGGGATACGCAGTATTTT
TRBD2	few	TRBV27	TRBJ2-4	CASSLAGGGNIQYF	TGTGCCAGCAGTTTAGCGGGAGGGGGGAACATTCAGTACTTC
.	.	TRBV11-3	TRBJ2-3	CASSPGQGVSTDTQYF	TGTGCCAGCAGCCCCGGGCAGGGTGTGAGCACAGATACGCAGTATTTT
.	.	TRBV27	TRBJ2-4	CASTSGLSKNIQYF	TGTGCCAGCACCTCCGGACTTTCCAAAAACATTCAGTACTTC
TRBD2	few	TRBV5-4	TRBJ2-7	CASSREAGAYEQYF	TGTGCCAGCAGCCGGGAAGCGGGAGCCTACGAGCAGTACTTC
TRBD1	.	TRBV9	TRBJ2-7	CASSAGTGGYEQYF	TGTGCCAGCAGCGCCGGGACAGGGGGCTACGAGCAGTACTTC
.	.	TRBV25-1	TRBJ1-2	CASGSSRDGYGYTF	TGTGCCAGTGGTTCTTCCAGGGATGGCTATGGCTACACCTTC
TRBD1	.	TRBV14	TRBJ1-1	CASSQGEAGGTEAFF	TGTGCCAGCAGCCAAGGTGAGGCAGGGGGCACTGAAGCTTTCTTT
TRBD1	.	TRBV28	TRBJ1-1	CASSLPTGAGTEAFF	TGTGCCAGCAGTTTACCTACAGGGGCCGGGACTGAAGCTTTCTTT
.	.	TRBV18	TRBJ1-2	CASSPPGRVANYGYTF	TGTGCCAGCTCACCACCGGGGAGGGTAGCTAACTATGGCTACACCTTC
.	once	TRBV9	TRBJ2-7	CASSVAIGGSYEQYF	TGTGCCAGCAGCGTAGCTATAGGGGGATCCTACGAGCAGTACTTC
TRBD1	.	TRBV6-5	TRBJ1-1	CASRNQDRREAFF	TGTGCCAGCAGAAACCAGGACAGGAGAGAAGCTTTCTTT
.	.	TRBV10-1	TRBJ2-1	CASSESEGAGQRGEQFF	TGCGCCAGCAGTGAGTCGGAGGGAGCGGGCCAACGAGGCGAGCAGTTCTTC
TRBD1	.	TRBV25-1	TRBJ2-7	CASNRGYEQYF	TGTGCCAGCAACAGGGGCTACGAGCAGTACTTC
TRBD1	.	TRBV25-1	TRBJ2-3	CASSEWDRVTDTQYF	TGTGCCAGCAGTGAGTGGGACAGGGTCACAGATACGCAGTATTTT
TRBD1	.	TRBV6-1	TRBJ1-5	CASSEFGQGDWTQHF	TGTGCCAGCAGTGAGTTCGGGCAGGGGGACTGGACCCAGCATTTT
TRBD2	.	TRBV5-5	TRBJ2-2	CASSTGGPGELFF	TGTGCCAGCAGCACGGGGGGGCCCGGGGAGCTGTTTTTT
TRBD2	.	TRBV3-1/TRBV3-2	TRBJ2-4	CASTASGRRGAKNIQYF	TGTGCCAGCACTGCTAGCGGGAGGCGGGGGGCCAAAAACATTCAGTACTTC
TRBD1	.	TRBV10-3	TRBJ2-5	CAISEDREETQYF	TGTGCCATCAGTGAGGACAGGGAAGAGACCCAGTACTTC
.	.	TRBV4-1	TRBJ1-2	CASSQDGTGDHGYTF	TGCGCCAGCAGCCAAGATGGTACGGGGGATCACGGCTACACCTTC
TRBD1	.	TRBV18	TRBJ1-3	CASSAGTGSGNTIYF	TGTGCCAGCTCAGCCGGGACAGGCTCTGGAAACACCATATATTTT
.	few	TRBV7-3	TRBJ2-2	CASSLKPVTGELFF	TGTGCCAGCAGCTTAAAGCCTGTCACCGGGGAGCTGTTTTTT
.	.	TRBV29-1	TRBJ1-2	CSVEQGNYGYTF	TGCAGCGTTGAGCAGGGGAACTATGGCTACACCTTC
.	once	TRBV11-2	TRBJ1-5	CASSWGQGNGNQPQHF	TGTGCCAGCAGTTGGGGACAAGGGAACGGCAATCAGCCCCAGCATTTT
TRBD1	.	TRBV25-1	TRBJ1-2	CASSENRGYGYTF	TGTGCCAGCAGTGAAAACAGGGGGTATGGCTACACCTTC
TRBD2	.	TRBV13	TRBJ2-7	CASSLEGPRLAGMSYEQYF	TGTGCCAGCAGCTTAGAGGGCCCCAGACTAGCGGGGATGTCCTACGAGCAGTACTTC
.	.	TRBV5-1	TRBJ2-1	CASSPDTFSYNEQFF	TGCGCCAGCAGCCCGGACACTTTCTCCTACAATGAGCAGTTCTTC
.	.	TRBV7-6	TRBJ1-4	CASSLGGLGGGEKLFF	TGTGCCAGCAGCTTAGGGGGCCTGGGAGGAGGGGAAAAACTGTTTTTT
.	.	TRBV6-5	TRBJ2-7	CASGSGTNEQYF	TGTGCCAGCGGTTCCGGTACCAACGAGCAGTACTTC
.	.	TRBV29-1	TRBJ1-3	CSVTGSGNTIYF	TGCAGCGTTACAGGGTCTGGAAACACCATATATTTT
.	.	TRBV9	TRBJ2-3	CASSVLSSALGDTQYF	TGTGCCAGCAGCGTCTTATCGAGCGCCCTGGGTGATACGCAGTATTTT
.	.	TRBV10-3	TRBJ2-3	CAIARGTDTQYF	TGTGCGATAGCGAGGGGGACAGATACGCAGTATTTT
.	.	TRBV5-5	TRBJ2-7	CASSLGVGEVYEQYF	TGTGCCAGCAGCTTGGGGGTTGGGGAGGTTTACGAGCAGTACTTC
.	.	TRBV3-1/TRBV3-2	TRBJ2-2	CASSQVMPGSANTGELFF	TGTGCCAGCAGCCAAGTCATGCCCGGGTCAGCTAACACCGGGGAGCTGTTTTTT
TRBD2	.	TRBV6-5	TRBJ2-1	CASSPTRGGEQFF	TGTGCCAGCAGTCCGACGCGGGGGGGTGAGCAGTTCTTC
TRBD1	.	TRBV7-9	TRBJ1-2	CASSPLTDRGNGYTF	TGTGCCAGCAGCCCTCTTACGGACAGGGGTAACGGCTACACCTTC
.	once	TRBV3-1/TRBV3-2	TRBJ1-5	CASSQEQAGPQPQHF	TGTGCCAGCAGCCAAGAGCAGGCTGGTCCTCAGCCCCAGCATTTT
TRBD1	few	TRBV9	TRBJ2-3	CASSVTDRGTTDTQYF	TGTGCCAGCAGCGTAACGGACAGGGGCACCACAGATACGCAGTATTTT
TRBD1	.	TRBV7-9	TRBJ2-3	CASRDSETDTQYF	TGTGCCAGCCGGGACAGTGAAACAGATACGCAGTATTTT
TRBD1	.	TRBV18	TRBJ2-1	CASIAGTAGGEQFF	TGTGCCAGCATAGCCGGGACAGCAGGAGGTGAGCAGTTCTTC
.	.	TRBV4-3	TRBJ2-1	CASSYDQGNEQFF	TGCGCCAGCAGCTATGATCAGGGCAATGAGCAGTTCTTC
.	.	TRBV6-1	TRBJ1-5	CASSDLGTLGNQPQHF	TGTGCCAGCAGTGATTTGGGGACTTTGGGCAATCAGCCCCAGCATTTT
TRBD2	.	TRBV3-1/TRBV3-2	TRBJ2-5	CASSQYSGRETQYF	TGTGCCAGCAGCCAATATAGCGGGAGGGAGACCCAGTACTTC
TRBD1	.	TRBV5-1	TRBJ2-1	CASSFDRGWGNEQFF	TGCGCCAGCAGCTTTGACAGGGGATGGGGCAATGAGCAGTTCTTC
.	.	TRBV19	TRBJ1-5	CASSMGGSNQPQHF	TGTGCCAGTAGTATGGGGGGGAGCAATCAGCCCCAGCATTTT